The source of this T cell receptor beta chain is a study of shared clonotypes between healthy human individuals. This clone was seen once. Generated by immunoSEQ multiplex PCR, the TCRdb table keeps only in-frame clones and is missing some. The table lists about 500,000 clones, 75% to 80% of them singletons, with about 12% in the top ten. The length of the CDR3 is 16 residues. The germline gives CDR1 SGHTA, CDR2 FQGNSA. J lost 6 bases, V lost 2 bases, and 6 bases had no gene match. Sequencing used PBMCs. The chain links TRBV7-2 to TRBJ2-1; 11 nucleotides agree with TRBD2. The sequence came from a woman aged 40 to 55 in good health. Some clones in this sample may be carry-over from other donors' samples. CDR3 region: CASSLLAGGVFNEQFF. The CDR3 coding sequence is TGTGCCAGCAGCTTATTAGCGGGAGGGGTTTTCAATGAGCAGTTCTTC.